This note documents a single TCR beta chain sequence. Its recognized antigen is unknown. Base qualities are not recorded, but no much larger clone differs from it by a single base. This entry is derived from a study of blood T cell repertoires in COVID-19 (dated by TCRdb to the early 2020s). With respect to the entire study: Collaborator samples came from the United States, Italy and Spain and covered acute and convalescent phases of COVID-19. The prospective study material was composed of cDNA or gDNA derived from T cells, B-cell-depleted T cells, or PBMCs. Samples came from the ongoing ImmuneRACE study (first 160 participants) plus 1,254 subjects from 6 global collaborators. Nearly every sample came with metadata listing a de-identified subject ID, COVID-19 status, age in years and sex. HLA class I and class II types, where available, came from metadata supplied by the sample provider rather than from assay-based typing. The repertoires were made available in a free public database intended to serve as a resource for research on the immune response to SARS-CoV-2. The dataset comprised deeply sampled blood TCRbeta repertoires from subjects exposed to, actively infected with, or recovered from COVID-19. The paper as a whole reports these results and caveats: The amount of clinical and demographic metadata varied by source and participant and was provided uncurated.

Each collaborating institution followed its own protocols to collect whole blood in K2EDTA tubes. For TCRbeta analysis, collaborators shipped samples as frozen whole blood, isolated PBMCs, or DNA extracted from either of those sample types. V lost 6 bases and J lost 2 bases; the stretch between them is 3 bases long. CDR1 and CDR2 are read off the germline V gene as SNHLY and FYNNEI. The CDR3 has 11 amino acids, counting the end cysteine and phenylalanine. The read is trimmed to its CDR3 DNA, 33 bases read in frame from base 1. The immunoSEQ Assay, a bias-controlled multiplex PCR, was used to amplify TCRbeta CDR3 regions from genomic DNA. Regarding the original processing steps: The number of nucleated cells in each sample was estimated from the amplification of reference gene primers within the assay. To quantify the absolute abundance of each unique TCRbeta CDR3 rearrangement, sequence reads were collapsed and filtered. For each sample, productive Simpson clonality was calculated by taking the square root of Simpson's diversity index across productive rearrangements. TCRdb holds this immuneACCESS table with in-frame rearrangements only. Some clones are missing; in checked studies, unresolved V genes explain under half, and the rest has no known cause. V, J and clone size are those of that table, while D and trimming were read from the DNA. Across this sample there are about 380,000 clones, with roughly 85% seen only once. Roughly 3.7% of the sample goes to the ten largest clones.

This receptor chain uses TRBV2 and TRBJ2-3; the D segment cannot be called with confidence. The sample comprised peripheral blood. This clonotype was obtained from a woman under 30 with acute or convalescent COVID-19. The nucleotides are TGTGCCAGCAGCAACACAGATACGCAGTATTTT. It encodes CASSNTDTQYF.